These T cell receptor beta chains were read from a single sample in a study of blood T cell repertoires in COVID-19. Method: immunoSEQ multiplex PCR; TCRdb's copy keeps in-frame clones and lacks some. Seen here are more than 65,000 clones, roughly four fifths observed once, and the top ten hold around 9.7%. Sequenced sample: peripheral blood. The receptors derive from a woman older than 75 with acute or convalescent COVID-19. The CDR3 runs from the conserved cysteine through the conserved F or W. The order of the fields is D gene, clone size, J gene, CDR3 length, V gene, CDR3 protein, CDR3 DNA. A D gene is named only where the DNA matches it firmly. Only part of the rows carry a size: once, few, many, or a class if the clone is expanded.

D: .
size: .
J: TRBJ1-5
length: 14
V: TRBV7-8
CDR3: CASSLVGEGQPQHF
DNA: TGTGCCAGCAGCTTAGTGGGGGAGGGTCAGCCCCAGCATTTT

D: .
size: few
J: TRBJ2-5
length: 13
V: TRBV18
CDR3: CASSPPTPGAQYF
DNA: TGTGCCAGCTCACCACCCACACCGGGAGCCCAGTACTTC

D: .
size: .
J: TRBJ2-1
length: 12
V: TRBV5-1
CDR3: CASSLVRNEQFF
DNA: TGCGCCAGCAGCTTGGTTCGGAATGAGCAGTTCTTC

D: TRBD1
size: .
J: TRBJ1-2
length: 13
V: TRBV6-1
CDR3: CASSDEGQSGYTF
DNA: TGTGCCAGCAGTGACGAGGGACAGAGCGGCTACACCTTC

D: .
size: once
J: TRBJ2-7
length: 15
V: TRBV15
CDR3: CATSRDPGRAYGENF
DNA: TGTGCCACCAGCAGAGATCCGGGCAGGGCATACGGCGAGAACTTC

D: TRBD1
size: .
J: TRBJ1-6
length: 14
V: TRBV2
CDR3: CASSYRGRNSPLHF
DNA: TGTGCCAGCAGCTACAGGGGTCGTAATTCACCCCTCCACTTT

D: .
size: .
J: TRBJ1-6
length: 16
V: TRBV28
CDR3: CASRNRQQGSNSPLHF
DNA: TGTGCCAGCAGAAACCGCCAACAGGGTAGTAATTCACCCCTCCACTTT

D: TRBD1
size: .
J: TRBJ2-4
length: 17
V: TRBV4-1
CDR3: CASSQERGTDPGNIQYF
DNA: TGCGCCAGCAGCCAAGAAAGGGGGACAGACCCTGGAAACATTCAGTACTTC

D: .
size: .
J: TRBJ2-3
length: 15
V: TRBV19
CDR3: CASSMRDTSTDTQYF
DNA: TGTGCCAGTAGTATGAGGGATACTAGCACAGATACGCAGTATTTT

D: .
size: few
J: TRBJ1-4
length: 14
V: TRBV6-5
CDR3: CASSRSGQPEKLFF
DNA: TGTGCCAGCAGTCGCTCCGGACAGCCTGAAAAACTGTTTTTT

D: TRBD1
size: few
J: TRBJ1-2
length: 11
V: TRBV19
CDR3: CASTGGYGYTF
DNA: TGTGCCAGTACAGGGGGCTATGGCTACACCTTC

D: TRBD1
size: .
J: TRBJ1-5
length: 14
V: TRBV6-4
CDR3: CAGLRDRGIQPQHF
DNA: TGTGCCGGACTACGGGACAGGGGGATTCAGCCCCAGCATTTT

D: .
size: .
J: TRBJ1-1
length: 13
V: TRBV5-1
CDR3: CASSLVEDTEAFF
DNA: TGCGCCAGCAGCTTGGTGGAGGACACTGAAGCTTTCTTT

D: TRBD1
size: .
J: TRBJ2-7
length: 17
V: TRBV14
CDR3: CASSLTGTGFHSYEQYF
DNA: TGTGCCAGCAGCCTCACCGGGACAGGGTTCCACTCCTACGAGCAGTACTTC

D: .
size: .
J: TRBJ1-1
length: 12
V: TRBV7-2
CDR3: CASSLRSTEAFF
DNA: TGTGCCAGCAGCCTCCGTAGCACTGAAGCTTTCTTT

D: TRBD2
size: once
J: TRBJ2-3
length: 15
V: TRBV29-1
CDR3: CSVGRRGVLTDTQYF
DNA: TGCAGCGTCGGTCGGCGGGGGGTCCTCACAGATACGCAGTATTTT

D: .
size: .
J: TRBJ1-5
length: 14
V: TRBV6-5
CDR3: CASKSGGSNQPQHF
DNA: TGTGCCAGCAAATCCGGGGGGAGCAATCAGCCCCAGCATTTT

D: .
size: .
J: TRBJ2-2
length: 14
V: TRBV6-5
CDR3: CASSYGSTTGELFF
DNA: TGTGCCAGCAGTTACGGCTCGACAACCGGGGAGCTGTTTTTT

D: .
size: few
J: TRBJ1-6
length: 14
V: TRBV7-2
CDR3: CASSLMQGNSPLHF
DNA: TGTGCCAGCAGCTTGATGCAGGGAAATTCACCCCTCCACTTT

D: .
size: .
J: TRBJ1-2
length: 13
V: TRBV11-2
CDR3: CASSFEGSYGYTF
DNA: TGTGCCAGCAGCTTCGAGGGAAGCTATGGCTACACCTTC

D: TRBD1
size: .
J: TRBJ1-5
length: 15
V: TRBV15
CDR3: CATSRGTGDYQPQHF
DNA: TGTGCCACCAGCAGAGGGACAGGGGATTATCAGCCCCAGCATTTT

D: TRBD1
size: .
J: TRBJ2-3
length: 14
V: TRBV18
CDR3: CASSGTGVTDTQYF
DNA: TGTGCCAGCTCCGGGACAGGGGTCACAGATACGCAGTATTTT

D: TRBD2
size: .
J: TRBJ2-3
length: 17
V: TRBV5-1
CDR3: CASSSGLAVTSTDTQYF
DNA: TGCGCCAGCAGCTCCGGACTAGCGGTAACTAGCACAGATACGCAGTATTTT

D: TRBD1
size: .
J: TRBJ2-2
length: 16
V: TRBV11-2
CDR3: CASSLPPGTGELALFF
DNA: TGTGCCAGCAGCCTTCCACCGGGGACAGGCGAGCTTGCGCTGTTTTTT

D: .
size: .
J: TRBJ2-3
length: 15
V: TRBV2
CDR3: CASSEASTTFNTQYF
DNA: TGTGCCAGCAGTGAAGCTTCGACTACCTTCAACACGCAGTATTTT

D: .
size: .
J: TRBJ1-2
length: 15
V: TRBV7-2
CDR3: CASTPSPEANYGYTF
DNA: TGTGCCAGCACCCCTAGCCCAGAGGCTAACTATGGCTACACCTTC

D: TRBD1
size: .
J: TRBJ1-2
length: 15
V: TRBV7-9
CDR3: CASSLYAGGSDGYTF
DNA: TGTGCCAGCAGCTTATATGCAGGGGGCTCGGATGGCTACACCTTC